The 5 T cell receptor beta chains given below trace back to one sample, sequenced in a study of identical twins. TCRdb re-called the 5' RACE reads through MiXCR, storing one row per CDR3 protein. The sample has 240,000 or so distinct CDR3 sequences, 9.5% to 15% seen once. In addition, the sample was reused for a study of yellow fever vaccine responses in identical twins.

Sequences were obtained from memory (CD45RO+) T cells sorted from blood. Source of these receptors: a woman under 30 in good health.

This clonotype was observed many times. V and J are TRBV24-1 and TRBJ2-3, with a possible D match to TRBD2 (5 bases). The CDR3 sequence is 13 residues long. Germline CDR1 KGHDR, CDR2 SFDVKD. The germline V and J ends were trimmed by 4 bases and 2 bases, with 6 bases remaining between them. CDR3 in DNA: TGTGCCACCAGTGACGACTACACAGATACGCAGTATTTT. Translated: CATSDDYTDTQYF.

The chain recombines TRBV5-1 with TRBJ2-1; no reliable D call. The CDR3 runs to 16 residues. V lost 2 bases to trimming and J lost 0 bases, with 12 bases between them. Germline lookup yields CDR1 SGHRS and CDR2 YFSETQ. The CDR3 sequence: CASSFGPHYSYNEQFF. The CDR3 bases are TGCGCCAGCAGCTTTGGGCCGCACTACTCCTACAATGAGCAGTTCTTC. The variable domain in full, with the rest retrieved from reference TRBV5-1 and TRBJ2-1, is KAGVTQTPRYLIKTRGQQVTLSCSPISGHRSVSWYQQTPGQGLQFLFEYFSETQRNKGNFPGRFSGRQFSNSRSEMNVSTLELGDSALYLCASSFGPHYSYNEQFFGPGTRLTVL.

This clonotype has a count of ten or more. The V gene is TRBV16, the J gene TRBJ1-1; tentatively, D is TRBD1 (6 bases). Germline CDR1 is KGHSY and CDR2 is FQNENV. Trimming removed 0 bases from V and 5 bases from J, with 7 bases in between. This CDR3 has 13 residues. The CDR3 region has the DNA TGTGCCAGCAGCCAATCTAGGGGGACTGAAGCTTTCTTT. It is translated as CASSQSRGTEAFF.

This clonotype was picked up a small number of times. This chain connects TRBV20-1 to TRBJ2-5; a possible D gene is TRBD2 (6 bases). Trimming stripped 0 bases from V and 5 bases from J, with 13 bases between. Germline assignment: CDR1 DFQATT and CDR2 SNEGSKA (reference sequence). The CDR3 runs 14 residues. The CDR3 loop reads CSARDGTPRETQYF. DNA for the CDR3: TGCAGTGCTAGAGATGGGACTCCCCGGGAGACCCAGTACTTC.

This clonotype occurred many times. The rearrangement joins TRBV7-9 to TRBJ2-7; 10 positions match TRBD1. The CDR3 runs 14 residues. The ends lost 3 bases at V and 4 bases at J; junction bases unmatched: 3. Per germline, CDR1 SEHNR and CDR2 FQNEAQ (reference sequence). CDR3 sequence reads: CASSFPGQGYEQYF. The CDR3 DNA reads TGTGCCAGCAGCTTTCCGGGACAGGGGTACGAGCAGTACTTC.